The rows below give T cell receptor beta chains drawn from one sample of a study of blood T cell repertoires in COVID-19. Measured with immunoSEQ multiplex PCR; TCRdb has only the in-frame clones, and not every one. This sample carries roughly 330,000 clones, about 89% of them seen once, and the ten largest clones take about 6.8%. Sample: peripheral blood. The receptors originated from a man aged 18 to 35 who had recovered from COVID-19. Each CDR3 is given with its conserved first and last residue. D genes are given only for firm matches. Clone size is not always given. Where it is, it says once, few, many or a class for expanded clones.

>NA|TRBV7-9|NA|TRBJ2-7
CASSSGRGFYEQYF
TGTGCCAGCAGCTCGGGGCGGGGATTCTACGAGCAGTACTTC
>TRBD1|TRBV6-5|NA|TRBJ2-1
CAILNRGPYNEQFF
TGTGCCATCTTGAACAGGGGGCCCTACAATGAGCAGTTCTTC
>TRBD1|TRBV7-9|few|TRBJ2-7
CASGTGSRYEQYF
TGTGCCAGCGGGACAGGGTCCCGTTACGAGCAGTACTTC
>TRBD1|TRBV4-3|once|TRBJ2-1
CASSWDRDGEQFF
TGCGCCAGCAGCTGGGACAGGGATGGTGAGCAGTTCTTC
>TRBD2|TRBV11-3|NA|TRBJ2-7
CASSPSRDYTYEQYF
TGTGCCAGCAGCCCCTCACGGGACTATACCTACGAGCAGTACTTC
>NA|TRBV20-1|NA|TRBJ2-7
CSASVECEGAGEQYF
TGCAGTGCTAGTGTCGAGTGCGAGGGTGCTGGGGAGCAGTACTTC
>TRBD1|TRBV2|NA|TRBJ2-7
CASRLQGTSYEQYF
TGTGCCAGCAGATTACAGGGGACCTCCTACGAGCAGTACTTC
>NA|TRBV18|NA|TRBJ1-1
CASSPRRENTEAFF
TGTGCCAGCTCACCCCGACGGGAGAACACTGAAGCTTTCTTT
>TRBD1|TRBV5-4|NA|TRBJ2-2
CASSLQRQGAENTGELFF
TGTGCCAGCAGCTTGCAGAGACAGGGGGCTGAGAACACCGGGGAGCTGTTTTTT
>NA|TRBV4-3|NA|TRBJ2-1
CASSQDGGAVGIGNEQFF
TGCGCCAGCAGCCAAGATGGGGGGGCGGTCGGGATTGGCAATGAGCAGTTCTTC
>NA|TRBV6-6|NA|TRBJ1-1
CATKTGNTEAFF
TGTGCCACCAAAACAGGGAACACTGAAGCTTTCTTT
>NA|TRBV3-1/TRBV3-2|NA|TRBJ1-1
CASSQHRDNTEAFF
TGTGCCAGCAGCCAACACAGGGATAACACTGAAGCTTTCTTT
>TRBD2|TRBV11-2|NA|TRBJ2-1
CASSLGASGQNEQFF
TGTGCCAGCAGCTTAGGGGCTAGCGGTCAAAATGAGCAGTTCTTC
>NA|TRBV3-1/TRBV3-2|NA|TRBJ1-1
CASSPEGRGLTNTEAFF
TGTGCCAGCAGCCCCGAAGGGAGGGGACTGACGAACACTGAAGCTTTCTTT
>TRBD1|TRBV27|NA|TRBJ2-3
CASLKRQRDRDHTDTQYF
TGTGCCAGCCTCAAACGGCAGAGGGACAGGGACCACACAGATACGCAGTATTTT
>NA|TRBV7-3|NA|TRBJ2-2
CASSLNSGNTGELFF
TGTGCCAGCAGCTTAAATAGCGGGAACACCGGGGAGCTGTTTTTT
>TRBD2|TRBV29-1|NA|TRBJ2-3
CSAVSGSGTGLPDTQYF
TGCAGCGCCGTCTCTGGTAGCGGGACGGGTTTGCCAGATACGCAGTATTTT
>TRBD1|TRBV28|NA|TRBJ2-3
CASRDRSQSDTQYF
TGTGCCAGCCGGGACAGATCCCAGTCAGATACGCAGTATTTT
>TRBD1|TRBV30|NA|TRBJ1-1
CAYETGATEAFF
TGTGCCTACGAGACAGGGGCCACTGAAGCTTTCTTT
>TRBD1|TRBV4-1|NA|TRBJ1-2
CASSHDRVRGYTF
TGCGCCAGCAGCCACGACAGGGTCCGTGGCTACACCTTC
>TRBD2|TRBV7-2|NA|TRBJ2-1
CASSYAGGYNEQFF
TGTGCCAGCAGCTACGCGGGAGGTTACAATGAGCAGTTCTTC
>TRBD2|TRBV4-2|NA|TRBJ2-3
CASSQEASGSPDTQYF
TGTGCCAGCAGCCAAGAGGCTAGCGGGAGTCCAGATACGCAGTATTTT
>NA|TRBV7-9|NA|TRBJ1-4
CASSPPTGNNEKLFF
TGTGCCAGCAGCCCACCCACCGGGAATAATGAAAAACTGTTTTTT
>NA|TRBV5-4|NA|TRBJ2-2
CASSVYTGELFF
TGTGCCAGCAGCGTCTACACCGGGGAGCTGTTTTTT
>NA|TRBV6-5|NA|TRBJ1-1
CASSYSGSGTEAFF
TGTGCCAGCAGTTACTCAGGGAGCGGAACTGAAGCTTTCTTT
>TRBD2|TRBV4-2|NA|TRBJ2-5
CASSQELAGGHLETQYF
TGTGCCAGCAGCCAAGAACTAGCGGGGGGGCATTTGGAGACCCAGTACTTC
>TRBD1|TRBV2|NA|TRBJ2-7
CASRASPTGFHEQYF
TGTGCCAGCAGGGCATCCCCGACAGGGTTCCACGAGCAGTACTTC
>TRBD1|TRBV18|NA|TRBJ2-7
CASSPSLVNRGSYEQYF
TGTGCCAGCTCACCATCCCTGGTAAACAGGGGCTCCTACGAGCAGTACTTC
>NA|TRBV2|NA|TRBJ1-2
CASSGQGTYGYTF
TGTGCCAGCAGTGGGCAGGGCACCTATGGCTACACCTTC
>NA|TRBV27|NA|TRBJ2-7
CASSLAGFSYEQYF
TGTGCCAGCAGTTTAGCGGGGTTCTCCTACGAGCAGTACTTC
>NA|TRBV29-1|NA|TRBJ1-1
CSVAGDMDTEAFF
TGCAGCGTTGCAGGGGATATGGACACTGAAGCTTTCTTT
>NA|TRBV6-5|NA|TRBJ1-6
CASRLSGFASPLHF
TGTGCCAGCAGGTTATCAGGGTTTGCTTCACCCCTCCACTTT
>TRBD1|TRBV6-5|NA|TRBJ2-7
CASRDRGNPIEQYF
TGTGCCAGCAGAGACAGGGGAAACCCCATCGAGCAGTACTTC
>NA|TRBV6-5|NA|TRBJ2-3
CASSPNSDTQYF
TGTGCCAGCAGTCCAAACTCAGATACGCAGTATTTT
>TRBD1|TRBV30|NA|TRBJ2-1
CAWSVWTGDNEQFF
TGTGCCTGGAGTGTATGGACAGGAGACAATGAGCAGTTCTTC
>TRBD1|TRBV5-1|NA|TRBJ2-7
CASSRDRSAYEQYF
TGCGCCAGCAGCCGGGACAGATCGGCCTACGAGCAGTACTTC
>NA|TRBV5-1|NA|TRBJ1-2
CASSFSTVEEGYTF
TGCGCCAGCAGCTTCTCGACGGTCGAGGAGGGCTACACCTTC
>NA|TRBV9|NA|TRBJ2-3
CASSLRRGAGTDTQYF
TGTGCCAGCAGTCTTAGACGGGGGGCTGGCACAGATACGCAGTATTTT
>NA|TRBV7-3|NA|TRBJ2-1
CASSAQGAGREYNEQFF
TGTGCCAGCAGCGCCCAGGGTGCGGGAAGGGAGTACAATGAGCAGTTCTTC
>TRBD2|TRBV5-1|NA|TRBJ2-7
CASSLVSFGTSPLEQYF
TGCGCCAGCAGCTTGGTATCATTCGGGACTAGCCCTCTCGAGCAGTACTTC
>TRBD1|TRBV19|once|TRBJ2-4
CASTRRTGGPTNIQYF
TGTGCCAGTACGAGACGGACAGGGGGCCCAACCAACATTCAGTACTTC
>NA|TRBV5-4|NA|TRBJ2-6
CASSFTGANVLTF
TGTGCCAGCAGCTTCACTGGGGCCAACGTCCTGACTTTC
>NA|TRBV7-9|few|TRBJ1-5
CASSFVPRGDSNQPQHF
TGTGCCAGCAGCTTTGTCCCGCGAGGAGATAGCAATCAGCCCCAGCATTTT
>TRBD2|TRBV4-1|NA|TRBJ2-5
CASSQLAGVETQYF
TGCGCCAGCAGCCAACTAGCGGGAGTGGAGACCCAGTACTTC
>NA|TRBV18|NA|TRBJ1-1
CASSPTTGRYEAFF
TGTGCCAGCTCACCAACCACAGGAAGGTATGAAGCTTTCTTT
>TRBD1|TRBV5-1|NA|TRBJ1-1
CASSLAPRQGGMNTEAFF
TGCGCCAGCAGCTTGGCCCCGAGACAGGGGGGGATGAACACTGAAGCTTTCTTT
>NA|TRBV5-4|NA|TRBJ2-1
CASNLTGYNEQFF
TGTGCCAGCAACCTGACAGGCTACAATGAGCAGTTCTTC
>TRBD2|TRBV6-2/TRBV6-3|NA|TRBJ2-5
CASSYSRGETQYF
TGTGCCAGCAGTTACTCGCGGGGGGAGACCCAGTACTTC
>TRBD1|TRBV25-1|NA|TRBJ1-2
CASSPEQGWAPNYGYTF
TGTGCCAGCAGTCCCGAACAGGGGTGGGCCCCTAACTATGGCTACACCTTC
>NA|TRBV7-9|NA|TRBJ1-4
CASSLRAKGPNEKLFF
TGTGCCAGCAGCCTCCGGGCCAAGGGGCCTAATGAAAAACTGTTTTTT
>NA|TRBV5-1|NA|TRBJ2-2
CASSPRPGGNTGELFF
TGCGCCAGCAGCCCTAGACCTGGGGGCAACACCGGGGAGCTGTTTTTT
>NA|TRBV5-1|NA|TRBJ2-7
CASRGGQATTYEQYF
TGCGCCAGCAGGGGAGGACAGGCGACTACCTACGAGCAGTACTTC
>TRBD1|TRBV3-1/TRBV3-2|NA|TRBJ2-1
CASSPHRDREHVSYNEQFF
TGTGCCAGCAGCCCCCACCGGGACAGGGAACATGTCTCCTACAATGAGCAGTTCTTC
>NA|TRBV6-2/TRBV6-3|NA|TRBJ2-3
CASSPRETDTQYF
TGTGCCAGCAGTCCCAGGGAAACAGATACGCAGTATTTT
>TRBD2|TRBV18|NA|TRBJ2-4
CASSNQAPDAGGIQYF
TGTGCCAGCTCAAACCAGGCACCCGACGCGGGGGGCATTCAGTACTTC